This T cell receptor beta chain was observed in a study of T cells after yellow fever vaccination (dated by TCRdb to between 2019 and 2020). For the study in its entirety: Libraries from fractions with low cell numbers were prepared with the SMART-Seq v4 Ultra Low Input RNA kit. To track T-cell clones before and after primary and booster YFV17D yellow fever vaccination, bulk TCR alpha and beta repertoires were sequenced longitudinally. Bulk PBMC replicates and cell subsets were isolated from blood drawn at multiple timepoints before and after both primary and secondary immunization. Two healthy male donors made up the cohort, one aged 18 to 30 years and the other aged 30 to 40 years.

TCRdb shows the sequencer as Illumina NovaSeq 6000. TCR cDNA was synthesized by 5'RACE template switching, which introduced a universal primer site and unique molecular identifiers. Priming of cDNA synthesis was performed from both the TCR alpha and TCR beta constant segments. Library amplification involved two PCR steps, and the second step added sample barcodes and sequencing adapters. Sequencing of the libraries was done on either Illumina HiSeq 2500 (2x100 bp) or NovaSeq (2x150 bp). Processing in the source paper ran as follows. Demultiplexing of reads and collapsing into UMI consensus sequences were performed with MIGEC, and V(D)J alignment was carried out with MiXCR. Vaccine-responding clonotypes were defined with edgeR using replicate PBMC samples, requiring FDR below 0.01 and a log2 fold change above 5 up to day 15. Each bulk clonotype received a CD4 or CD8 identity based on whether the sequenced CD4 or CD8 repertoire contained that clonotype at higher abundance. In-frame beta chains were kept once TCRdb had trimmed the public reads at Q25 with fastp and called clones with MiXCR. Under each unique CDR3 protein, matching rows form one entry showing the most common genes and DNA. For this entry, the V and J calls and clone size follow TCRdb and not the study's own pipeline. This sample gives about 250,000 distinct CDR3 sequences in total; about 3.7% of them show up just once. Around a fifth of the sample is in the top ten clones.

General study outcomes and caveats: Most clones expanded after primary vaccination were re-detected after the booster (around 96% of CD4 and roughly 87% of CD8), suggesting broad memory maintenance. Because abundant contaminating clonotypes from the bulk population could be contained in FACS-sorted repertoires, computational filtering was required. The secondary T-cell response was weaker than the primary response but faster, peaking on day 5 instead of day 15. The study included only two donors, which limits how far the findings can be generalized. A small fraction of clonotypes appeared in both the CD4 and CD8 compartments, likely as a result of convergent recombination.

This clonotype was observed many times. Its antigen is unknown. There are no base qualities to consult, and no much larger clone falls within one base. CDR1 and CDR2 are read off the germline V gene as LGHNA and YNFKEQ. V and J are truncated by 4 bases and 5 bases respectively, leaving an intervening sequence of 17 bases. Spanning cysteine to phenylalanine, the CDR3 consists of 15 amino acids. The kept DNA is CDR3 alone, 45 bases in frame from the first base. According to the study, the label for this sample's treatment or condition signals: live attenuated yellow fever vaccine strain. At each blood-draw timepoint, two biological replicates of bulk PBMCs were collected. PBMCs were isolated from peripheral blood using a standard Ficoll-Paque protocol. TriZol was used to extract RNA from bulk PBMCs, CD4 and CD8 fractions, and dextramer-positive and dextramer-negative fractions.

Sequencing was performed on PBMCs, taken 15 days after the yellow fever booster vaccination. This TCR was recovered from a man aged 18-30 years who received the YFV17D yellow fever vaccine. The V and J genes are TRBV4-2 and TRBJ1-2; TRBD1 might be the D gene, on 6 matching bases. The encoded CDR3 is CASSPLGGVRYGYTF. The nucleotide sequence is given as TGTGCCAGCAGCCCCTTGGGGGGCGTACGGTATGGCTACACCTTC.